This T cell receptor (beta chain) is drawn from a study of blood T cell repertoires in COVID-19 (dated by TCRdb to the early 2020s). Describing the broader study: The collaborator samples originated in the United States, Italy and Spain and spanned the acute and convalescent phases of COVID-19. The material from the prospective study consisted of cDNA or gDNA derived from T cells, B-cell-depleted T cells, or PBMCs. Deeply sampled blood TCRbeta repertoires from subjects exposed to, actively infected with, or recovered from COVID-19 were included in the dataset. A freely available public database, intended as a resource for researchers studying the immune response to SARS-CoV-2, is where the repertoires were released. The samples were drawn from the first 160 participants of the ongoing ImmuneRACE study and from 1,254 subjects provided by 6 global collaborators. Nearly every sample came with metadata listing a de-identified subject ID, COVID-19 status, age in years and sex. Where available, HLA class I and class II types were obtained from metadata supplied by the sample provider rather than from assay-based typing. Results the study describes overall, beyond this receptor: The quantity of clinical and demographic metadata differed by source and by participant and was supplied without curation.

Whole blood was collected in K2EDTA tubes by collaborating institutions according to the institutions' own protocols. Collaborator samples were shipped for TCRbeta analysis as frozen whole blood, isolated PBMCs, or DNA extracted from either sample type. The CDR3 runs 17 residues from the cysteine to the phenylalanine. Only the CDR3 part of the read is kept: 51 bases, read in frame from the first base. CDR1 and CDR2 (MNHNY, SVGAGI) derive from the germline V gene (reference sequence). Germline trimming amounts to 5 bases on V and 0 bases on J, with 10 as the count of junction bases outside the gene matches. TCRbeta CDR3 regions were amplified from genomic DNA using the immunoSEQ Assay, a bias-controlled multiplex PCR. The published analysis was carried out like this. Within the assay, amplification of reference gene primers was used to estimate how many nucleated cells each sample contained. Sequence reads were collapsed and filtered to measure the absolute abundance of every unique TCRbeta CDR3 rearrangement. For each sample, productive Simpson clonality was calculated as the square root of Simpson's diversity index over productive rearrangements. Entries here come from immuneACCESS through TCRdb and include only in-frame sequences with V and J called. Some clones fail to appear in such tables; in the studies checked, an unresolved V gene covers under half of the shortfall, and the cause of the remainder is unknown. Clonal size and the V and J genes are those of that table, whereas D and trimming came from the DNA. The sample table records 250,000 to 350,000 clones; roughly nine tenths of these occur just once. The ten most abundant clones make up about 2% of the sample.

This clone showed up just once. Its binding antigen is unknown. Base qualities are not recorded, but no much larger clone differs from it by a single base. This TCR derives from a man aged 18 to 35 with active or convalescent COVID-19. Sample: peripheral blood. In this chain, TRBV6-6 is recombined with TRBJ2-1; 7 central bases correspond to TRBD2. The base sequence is TGTGCCAGCAGTCCTCCGGGGGGAGGGCCCTCCTACAATGAGCAGTTCTTC. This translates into CASSPPGGGPSYNEQFF.